This section outlines one T cell receptor beta chain sequence together with its context. In the original workflow: The assay estimated nucleated cells by amplifying reference gene primers. TCRdb's table, derived via immunoSEQ multiplex PCR, lists solely in-frame clones and lacks some. V and J calls and clone size are given by that table; D and trimming were obtained from the DNA. The sample holds 250,000 to 300,000 clones; approximately 87% are singletons and the top ten take about 4.9%. The sample comes from a study of blood T cell repertoires in COVID-19. On the study more broadly: COVID-19 samples, acute and convalescent, were from the United States, Italy and Spain. PBMCs, B-cell-depleted T cells, or T cells provided the cDNA or gDNA that made up the material.

The germline CDR1 and CDR2 sequences are SGDLS and YYNGEE. V was clipped by 3 bases and J by 3 bases; unmatched bases: 5. The length of the CDR3 is 14 residues. The origin of this receptor is a man in his 60s who had recovered from COVID-19. Sequences were obtained from peripheral blood. The rearrangement joins TRBV9 to TRBJ1-1; 7 nucleotides agree with TRBD1. CDR3: CASSARGTDTEAFF. The CDR3 region has the DNA TGTGCCAGCAGCGCCCGGGGGACAGACACTGAAGCTTTCTTT.